This T cell receptor beta chain is from a study of Ad26.COV2.S vaccination and SARS-CoV-2 variants. Overall study results and limits: Breadth, reportedly substantial, characterized the spike-specific CD8+ and CD4+ T cell responses after vaccination.

Some clones are missing from TCRdb's copy, which holds only in-frame ones; the method was immunoSEQ multiplex PCR. The sample holds about 350,000 clones, around 83% seen once. In regard to this clone: Its target is unknown.

Treatment here: some 19 received Ad26.COV2.S at low or high dose, single or two shots; about 5 received placebo; per-sample allocation not given. Collection of the samples took place on day 63 after the first injection of vaccine or placebo. V was clipped by 3 bases and J by 7 bases, with 10 bases between them. This CDR3 contains 13 residues. Germline V gene data show CDR1 as MGHDK and CDR2 as SYGVNS. This TCR derives from a person aged 18-60 years who received the Ad26.COV2.S COVID-19 vaccine or a placebo. Source: peripheral blood, taken in a trial of Ad26.COV2.S vaccine versus placebo. The rearrangement joins TRBV25-1 to TRBJ1-5; D is possibly TRBD1 (5 bases). The CDR3: CASSEGGGQPQHF. The CDR3 DNA reads TGTGCCAGCAGTGAGGGTGGGGGGCAGCCCCAGCATTTT.